The sequence of this T cell receptor (beta chain) was determined in a study of blood T cell repertoires in COVID-19. Study context: The United States, Italy and Spain provided the acute and convalescent COVID-19 samples. Sources were T cells, B-cell-depleted T cells, or PBMCs; the material itself was cDNA or gDNA.

Original analysis: From reference gene primer amplification, estimates of nucleated cell counts were derived. Assay: immunoSEQ multiplex PCR; the TCRdb copy retains only in-frame clones and omits some. From that table come the V and J calls and clone size; the DNA was used to work out D and trimming. This sample has roughly 180,000 clones, with approximately 86% found just once. Germline CDR1 SGDLS, CDR2 YYNGEE. Germline trimming cut 1 base from V and 0 bases from J; bases unmatched to any gene: 3. The CDR3 length is 16 residues. J is TRBJ2-2 and V is TRBV9, with TRBD1 matching over 7 bases. The TCR sequence derives from a man in his 60s who had recovered from COVID-19. Sample: PBMCs or T cells enriched from blood (not recorded which). Here the CDR3 DNA reads TGTGCCAGCAGCGTACAAGGGACAGCGAACACCGGGGAGCTGTTTTTT. It codes for CASSVQGTANTGELFF.